Shown below are 8 T cell receptor beta chains from a single sample sequenced in a study of T-cell reconstitution after alpha-beta-depleted transplantation in children. The authors prepared the TCRbeta library with unique molecular identifiers. From the PCR reads, TCRdb called clonotypes with MiXCR, one entry per CDR3 protein. This sample has roughly 670,000 distinct CDR3 sequences; roughly 13% occur once, and the top ten carry around 0.76%. The sequences come from PBMCs, collected before TCRalphabeta/CD19-depleted stem cell transplant. Receptors originate from a girl aged 2 to 10 with congenital amegakaryocytic thrombocytopenia, due to receive a stem cell transplant.

This clonotype came up many times. V gene TRBV10-1 combines with J gene TRBJ2-1; D is possibly TRBD1 or TRBD2 (5 bases each). Per the germline V gene, CDR1 is WNHNN and CDR2 is SYGVQD (reference sequence). The CDR3 totals 16 residues. The germline V and J ends were trimmed by 4 bases and 0 bases, with 13 bases remaining between them. The chain's CDR3 is CASSGARGSSYNEQFF. As DNA, the CDR3 is TGCGCCAGCAGTGGGGCGAGGGGTAGCTCCTACAATGAGCAGTTCTTC.

This clonotype was counted ten times or more. The chain joins TRBV29-1 to TRBJ2-7; TRBD2 aligns across 7 bases. This CDR3 is built from 13 residues. Germline V gene sequence: CDR1 SQVTM, CDR2 ANQGSEA. V dropped 3 bases and J dropped 5; count of bases not matched to a gene: 7. The CDR3 reads CSVDSGGRNEQYF. The CDR3 DNA sequence: TGCAGCGTTGATTCGGGGGGAAGGAACGAGCAGTACTTC.

Remarks on this clonotype: Possible read error: a much larger clone is one base away. The CDR3 reads CASSTRDSYEQYF. The DNA for the CDR3 is TGCGCCAGCAGCACCCGGGACAGCTACGAGCAGTACTTC. The chain carries TRBV5-1 and TRBJ2-7; 7 bases map to TRBD1. CDR1 is SGHRS, CDR2 YFSETQ, per germline. The CDR3 totals 13 residues. V lost 4 bases to trimming and J lost 3 bases; unmatched junction nucleotides: 4. Full variable domain (missing parts from reference TRBV5-1 and TRBJ2-7): KAGVTQTPRYLIKTRGQQVTLSCSPISGHRSVSWYQQTPGQGLQFLFEYFSETQRNKGNFPGRFSGRQFSNSRSEMNVSTLELGDSALYLCASSTRDSYEQYFGPGTRLTVT.

There are many counts of this clonotype. The rearrangement joins TRBV7-7 to TRBJ2-2; no clear D gene. Between the trimmed V and J ends, which lost 1 base and 6 bases, there was a span of 9 bases. Germline V lookup: CDR1 SSHAT, CDR2 FNYEAQ (reference sequence). CDR3 length: 14 residues. Here the CDR3 reads CASSLGYTSGELFF. In nucleotides, the CDR3 is TGTGCCAGCAGCTTAGGTTACACGTCCGGGGAGCTGTTTTTT. Complete variable domain (other parts from reference TRBV7-7 and TRBJ2-2): GAGVSQSPRYKVTKRGQDVTLRCDPISSHATLYWYQQALGQGPEFLTYFNYEAQPDKSGLPSDRFSAERPEGSISTLTIQRTEQRDSAMYRCASSLGYTSGELFFGEGSRLTVL.

This clonotype came up a few times. The V call is TRBV15, the J call TRBJ2-5; 10 nucleotides match TRBD2. The V gene's germline CDR1 is LNHNV and CDR2 YYDKDF (reference sequence). The CDR3 has 21 residues. Losses at the gene ends were 0 bases for V and 2 bases for J; bases not matched to a gene: 18. The CDR3 region has the DNA TGTGCCACCAGCAGAGATATCGGCCTAGCGGGAGACTGGTTGGGACAAGAGACCCAGTACTTC. As protein: CATSRDIGLAGDWLGQETQYF.

This clonotype turned up a few times. This chain connects TRBV10-3 to TRBJ2-5, with a weak D call TRBD2 (6 bases). This CDR3 spans 15 amino acids. Between the trimmed V and J ends, which lost 2 bases and 4 bases, there was a span of 14 bases. Germline CDR1 ENHRY, CDR2 SYGVKD. Written as DNA, the CDR3 is TGTGCCATCAGTGAGAGTGGAGGGGCTTCAGAGACCCAGTACTTC. Protein: CAISESGGASETQYF.

This clonotype came up a few times. The CDR3 nucleotides read TGCGCCAGCAGCTTGGCAAACACATCACAGGCACTAGCCAAAAACATTCAGTACTTC. It yields the protein CASSLANTSQALAKNIQYF. The V gene is TRBV5-1, the J gene TRBJ2-4, with D perhaps matching TRBD1 (5 bases). V was shortened by 0 bases and J by 0 bases, with 19 bases between the two germline ends. The CDR3 sequence is 19 residues long. Looked up from germline, CDR1 is SGHRS and CDR2 is YFSETQ.

The genes are TRBV14 and TRBJ2-1; no clear D gene. This CDR3 region has 15 residues. Deletions cut 0 bases from V and 4 bases from J, with 10 bases between. In germline, CDR1 is SGHDN, CDR2 FVKESK. CDR3 amino acids: CASSQDLGGYNEQFF. The CDR3 nucleotides are TGTGCCAGCAGCCAAGATCTTGGTGGGTACAATGAGCAGTTCTTC.